Listed below are T cell receptor beta chains from one sample, sequenced in a study of blood T cells in healthy people across ages. A single record per CDR3 protein comes from TCRdb applying MiXCR to the 5' RACE reads. The sample comprises hundreds of thousands of distinct CDR3 sequences, under 30% of which are singletons, and around 10% rests with the top ten. This sample was also put to use in a study of T cells of mothers and their children.

Sequenced input: blood. The receptors were sampled from a boy aged 5-17 years in good health. The CDR3 runs from the conserved cysteine through the conserved F or W. A D gene is named only where the DNA matches it firmly. Some rows mark clone size as missing; the rest say once, few, many or name a class of expanded clone.

TRBD2	few	TRBV11-2	TRBJ2-2	TGTGCCAGCAGCTCAATTAGCGGGGCGAACACCGGGGAGCTGTTTTTT	CASSSISGANTGELFF
.	.	TRBV28	TRBJ2-6	TGTGCCACGGGGGGCGGCCGTGGGGCCAACGTCCTGACTTTC	CATGGGRGANVLTF
.	many	TRBV7-2	TRBJ2-3	TGTGCCAGCAGCTTAGGGCCAGCGGGTCTTAGCACAGATACGCAGTATTTT	CASSLGPAGLSTDTQYF
TRBD1	.	TRBV27	TRBJ2-1	TGTGCCAGCAGTACAAACCCAGGGGGCTCGTACAATGAGCAGTTCTTC	CASSTNPGGSYNEQFF
TRBD2	.	TRBV6-2/TRBV6-3	TRBJ2-1	TGTGCCAGCAAACTAGCGGGAGGGATTACTAACAATGAGCAGTTCTTC	CASKLAGGITNNEQFF
.	few	TRBV12-3/TRBV12-4	TRBJ1-2	TGTGCCAGCAGCGCCTTGTTAAGGGCTAATGGCTACACCTTC	CASSALLRANGYTF
TRBD1	few	TRBV7-2	TRBJ1-2	TGTGCCAGCAGCCTAGGACAGGTCGGGAACTATGGCTACACCTTC	CASSLGQVGNYGYTF
TRBD1	.	TRBV6-5	TRBJ1-6	TGTGCCAGCAGTTCTAGCAGGACAGGGGGCGATTCACCCCTCCACTTT	CASSSSRTGGDSPLHF
TRBD1	.	TRBV29-1	TRBJ2-2	TGCAGCGTTGTCGAGTACAGGGGAAACACCGGGGAGCTGTTTTTT	CSVVEYRGNTGELFF
.	few	TRBV6-1	TRBJ1-5	TGTGCCAGCAGTGAAGGGGGGACCCAGCCCCAGCATTTT	CASSEGGTQPQHF
TRBD2	few	TRBV7-2	TRBJ2-1	TGTGCCAGCAGCCCGAGGAGCGGGGGTTACAATGAGCAGTTCTTC	CASSPRSGGYNEQFF
.	.	TRBV12-3/TRBV12-4	TRBJ2-3	TGTGCCAGCAGACCTCAGGCTGTGACAGATACACAGTATTTT	CASRPQAVTDTQYF
.	.	TRBV30	TRBJ1-1	TGTGCCTGGAGTTTAGCAGAGAACACTGAAGCTTTCTTT	CAWSLAENTEAFF
.	once	TRBV7-9	TRBJ1-2	TGTGCCAGCAGCCCATACTTTCCCGGGGACGGCTACACCTTC	CASSPYFPGDGYTF
TRBD2	.	TRBV20-1	TRBJ2-7	TGCAGTGCTAGAGATGGCAGCGGGACTTACTTC	CSARDGSGTYF
TRBD2	many	TRBV12-3/TRBV12-4	TRBJ2-5	TGTGCCAGCAGTCCACTAGCGGGGGACCAAGAGACCCAGTACTTC	CASSPLAGDQETQYF
.	.	TRBV19	TRBJ2-3	TGTGCCAGTAGTATTTTTCTTAGGAATACGCAGTATTTT	CASSIFLRNTQYF